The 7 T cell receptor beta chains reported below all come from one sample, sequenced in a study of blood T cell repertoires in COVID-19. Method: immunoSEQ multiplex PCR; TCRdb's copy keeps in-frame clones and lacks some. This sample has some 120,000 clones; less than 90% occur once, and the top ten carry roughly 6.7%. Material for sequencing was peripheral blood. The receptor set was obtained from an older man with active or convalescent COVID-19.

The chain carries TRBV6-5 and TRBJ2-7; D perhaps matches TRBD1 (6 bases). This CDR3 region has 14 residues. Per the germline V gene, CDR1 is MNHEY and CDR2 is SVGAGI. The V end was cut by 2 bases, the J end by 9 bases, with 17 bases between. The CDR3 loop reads CASSYVGQSNAQYF. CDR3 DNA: TGTGCCAGCAGTTACGTCGGACAGAGTAACGCGCAGTACTTC.

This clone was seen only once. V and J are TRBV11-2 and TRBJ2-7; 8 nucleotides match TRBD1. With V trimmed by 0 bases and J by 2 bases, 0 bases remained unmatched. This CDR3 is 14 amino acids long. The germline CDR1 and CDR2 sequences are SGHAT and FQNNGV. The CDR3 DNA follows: TGTGCCAGCAGCTTAGAACAGGGGGCCTACGAGCAGTACTTC. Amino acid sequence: CASSLEQGAYEQYF.

The CDR3 loop is CASSYVQAQPQHF. CDR3 nucleotide sequence: TGTGCCAGCAGTTACGTACAGGCGCAGCCCCAGCATTTT. V and J are TRBV6-2 or TRBV6-3 and TRBJ1-5, with a weak D call TRBD1 (5 bases). In germline, CDR1 is MNHEY, CDR2 SVGEGT. Trimming cost V 2 bases and J 7 bases, with 9 bases left between them. The CDR3 sequence is 13 residues long.

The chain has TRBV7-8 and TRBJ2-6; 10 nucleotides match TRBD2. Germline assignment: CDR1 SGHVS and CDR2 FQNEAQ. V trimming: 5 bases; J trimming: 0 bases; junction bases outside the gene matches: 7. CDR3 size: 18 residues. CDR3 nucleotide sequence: TGTGCCAGCAGCCCCGGGACTAGCGTTCACTCTGGGGCCAACGTCCTGACTTTC. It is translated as CASSPGTSVHSGANVLTF.

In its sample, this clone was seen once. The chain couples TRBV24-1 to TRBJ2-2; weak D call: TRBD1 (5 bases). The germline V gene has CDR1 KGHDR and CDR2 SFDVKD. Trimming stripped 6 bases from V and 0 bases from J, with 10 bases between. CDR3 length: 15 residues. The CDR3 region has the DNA TGTGCCACCAGTTCTTGGGGCGCGAACACCGGGGAGCTGTTTTTT. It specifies CATSSWGANTGELFF.

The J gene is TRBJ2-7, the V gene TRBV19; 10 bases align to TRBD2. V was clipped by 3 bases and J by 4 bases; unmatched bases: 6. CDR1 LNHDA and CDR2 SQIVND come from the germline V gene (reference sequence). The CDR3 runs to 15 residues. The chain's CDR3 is CASSIGASGSYEQYF. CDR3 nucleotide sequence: TGTGCCAGTAGTATCGGGGCTAGCGGGAGTTACGAGCAGTACTTC.

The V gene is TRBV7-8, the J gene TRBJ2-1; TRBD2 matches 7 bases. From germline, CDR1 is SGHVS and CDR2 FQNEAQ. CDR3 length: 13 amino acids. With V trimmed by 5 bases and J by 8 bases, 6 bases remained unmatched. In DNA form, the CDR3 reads TGTGCCAGCAGCCCCGTGGGGAGGGATGAGCAGTTCTTC. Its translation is CASSPVGRDEQFF. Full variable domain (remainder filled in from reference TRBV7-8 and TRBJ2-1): GAGVSQSPRYKVAKRGQDVALRCDPISGHVSLFWYQQALGQGPEFLTYFQNEAQLDKSGLPSDRFFAERPEGSVSTLKIQRTQQEDSAVYLCASSPVGRDEQFFGPGTRLTVL.